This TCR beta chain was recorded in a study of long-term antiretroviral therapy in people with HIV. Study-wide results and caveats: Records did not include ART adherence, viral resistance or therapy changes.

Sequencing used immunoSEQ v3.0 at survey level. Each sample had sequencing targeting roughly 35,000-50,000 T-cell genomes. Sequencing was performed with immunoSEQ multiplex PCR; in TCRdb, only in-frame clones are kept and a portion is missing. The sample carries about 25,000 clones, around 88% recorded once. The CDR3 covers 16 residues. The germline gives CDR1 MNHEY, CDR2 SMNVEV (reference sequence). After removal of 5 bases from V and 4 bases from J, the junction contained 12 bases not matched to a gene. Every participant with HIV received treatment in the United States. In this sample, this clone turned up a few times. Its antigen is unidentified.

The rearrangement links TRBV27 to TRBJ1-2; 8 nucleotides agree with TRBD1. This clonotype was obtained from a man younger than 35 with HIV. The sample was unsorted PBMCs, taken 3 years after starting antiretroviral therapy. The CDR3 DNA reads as TGTGCCAGCAGTCCAACCTTTAGGACAGGGATCTATGGCTACACCTTC. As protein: CASSPTFRTGIYGYTF.